This TCR beta chain was obtained from a study of blood T cells in healthy people across ages (dated by TCRdb to about 2015). Notes on the research overall: In model experiments, template switching captured about one uniquely barcoded TCR beta cDNA molecule for every two T cells. Using deep sequencing normalized with unique cDNA molecular identifiers, the study measured how TCR beta repertoire diversity changes with age. The donors were split into four age groups: young (average around 16 years), middle-aged (about 40), aged (about 62) and long-lived (over 75). Two additional independent replicas of 1 million unique cDNA reads from the same blood draw were analyzed for two donors (one aged 18 to 30 and one aged 80 or older).

Systemically healthy Caucasian individuals from Russia, roughly 40 in total and aged roughly 6 to 100 years, were included as donors. Each donor gave 8 to 10 milliliters of peripheral blood, drawn into EDTA-treated Vacutainer tubes. PBMCs were isolated by Ficoll-Paque density-gradient centrifugation, with at least 6 million obtained per sample. Trizol reagent was used to extract total RNA from the PBMCs, yielding at least 5.5 micrograms per sample. Naive CD45RAhigh/CD27high T cell percentages were measured by flow cytometry on a PBMC aliquot from every donor. As concerns this clonotype: The clone's antigen remains unknown. No much larger clone is present one base from it, and per-base qualities are unavailable.

Paper-wide results and their limitations: Conclusive comparison of naive and antigen-experienced compartments was prevented by the profiling of bulk unsorted PBMCs. Because donor CMV infection status was unknown, age-related changes in expanded clonotypes were potentially confounded. Observed TCR beta diversity per million T cells fell roughly linearly with age, and a significant reduction was already apparent by age around 40. Estimates of total diversity from one million sequenced T cells were regarded as lower bounds and underestimates. The long-lived group showed more naive CD4+ T cells, fewer expanded clones and increased TCR diversity than the aged group, suggesting age selection. Observed TCR beta diversity correlated strongly with the percentage of naive T cells measured by flow cytometry.

From the cysteine through the phenylalanine, the CDR3 covers 16 amino acids. The sequence is cut down to CDR3 DNA, 48 bases in frame from base 1. CDR1 and CDR2 are drawn from the germline V gene: KGHSH, LQKENI. The library came from 5' RACE. Sequencing relied on an Illumina HiSeq 2500. The second PCR ran for about 6 to 11 cycles and used a J-beta primer mix along with a sample-barcoded 5' primer. A unique molecular identifier was introduced onto each TCR beta cDNA molecule by a template-switch 5' adaptor carrying 12 random nucleotides. At least 2.5 million CDR3-containing paired-end reads were obtained from each sample. First-strand cDNA synthesis was performed from all RNA using the Mint cDNA synthesis kit, with priming by a TRBC-specific oligonucleotide. After uracil-DNA glycosylase treatment, a first 18-cycle PCR used universal primers M1SS and BC2_uni_R on all cDNA. The study's own analysis went as follows. Each sample was normalized by randomly selecting 1 million high-quality reads, each carrying a distinct molecular identifier. Instead of being binned into consensus sequences, reads that shared molecular identifiers were thrown out. MiTCR, set to a Q25 quality threshold and the strictest error-elimination algorithm, was used for CDR3 identification, clonotype clustering and error correction. A nonparametric unseen species model with Euler transformation was used to estimate lower-bound total TCR beta diversity. TCRdb passed the public sequencing reads through fastp at Q25 and MiXCR, retaining productive beta sequences. Each CDR3 protein gets just one entry, which takes the most common genes and DNA from the rows behind it. In this record, the V and J calls reflect TCRdb's handling and not the investigators' own analysis. In this sample the table shows about 510,000 distinct CDR3 sequences, about 29% of which occur a single time. Under 4.5% of the sample is in the top ten clones.

These sequences were also reported in another study, on T cells of mothers and their children. Taken from the second paper: Nine systemically healthy Caucasian individuals, comprising three mothers and their six children, were included as donors. cDNA synthesis used all of the extracted RNA, with 1.5 ug of RNA in each 15 ul reaction. Sample barcodes and 2-4 random nucleotides were added via the M1S primer in the second PCR. Over 8 million TCR beta CDR3 reads came from each mother, compared with around 3 million reads from each child. TCR recombination output is similarly shaped by thymic selection in related and unrelated pairs, with a minor effect exerted by inherited differences. Normalized repertoire overlap was always found to be slightly, but never significantly, higher in related mother-child pairs than in unrelated mother-child pairs. No persistent microchimeric T cell clones were found, with a detection sensitivity of roughly 92 clones per million clonotypes. In the study, deep NGS was used to compare the TCR beta repertoires of mothers and children, and features distinguishing related mother-child pairs from unrelated individuals were sought. On average, the children were approximately 11 +/- 4 years old, while the mothers were approximately 40 +/- 4 years old. After adapter ligation was performed with NEBNext reagents, the libraries were sequenced on an Illumina HiSeq 2000 with 100+100 nt paired-end reads. To prevent cross-contamination, the mother and child libraries were prepared one month apart and sequenced in separate runs. Each donor had between 500,000 and 2,000,000 distinct TCR beta clonotypes identified. Naive TCR beta clonotypes were estimated from low-frequency clonotypes matched to each donor's FACS-determined naive share, without sorting.

This sequence originates from a boy aged 2 to 10 in good health. The sample taken for sequencing was blood. The rearranged segments are TRBV18 and TRBJ2-5; TRBD2 matches 12 bases in the middle. The end of the DNA is better explained by TRBJ2-7, so the J call may be wrong. The base sequence is TGTGCCAGCTCACCGTTCCCCGGGACTAGCGGGTACGAGCAGTACTTC. Translated, this gives CASSPFPGTSGYEQYF.